This T cell receptor beta chain derives from a study of cytomegalovirus exposure and HLA in healthy donors (dated by TCRdb to the late 2010s). About the study as a whole: An earlier analysis of fewer than 750 of the donors reported over 250 Gb of sequence data and 95 million to 130 million unique TCR beta sequences obtained from around 180 million T cells. A later genetic analysis used genome-wide SNP genotypes for about 55% of the 666 donors, treating that subset as a discovery cohort. The study combined high-throughput TCR immunosequencing, statistical association of individual TCRs with disease status, and machine learning to predict cytomegalovirus infection status. In addition to the first cohort of 666 subjects, a separate validation cohort of around 110 different subjects was used. Among the roughly 390 genotyped donors, 81% belonged to the genetic ancestry cluster associated with self-reported Caucasian donors. An earlier analysis of 450 to 750 of the donors used high-throughput TCR beta sequencing to judge whether each TCR beta V gene segment behaved as functional or pseudogenic. Every repertoire in the discovery cohort had been generated on one and the same sequencing platform. To study patterns of TCR occurrence, a later analysis re-analyzed previously published TCR beta repertoires from around 660 donors and added high-resolution HLA genotyping. The study was designed to test whether signatures of past pathogen exposure could be identified by cataloging public T cell receptors. Using immunosequencing, the study profiled T cell repertoires from approximately 700 subjects and related those repertoires to cytomegalovirus serostatus. About 320 gigabases of sequencing data and some 85 million unique TCR sequences were included in an early release covering around 650 HLA-typed donors. Among a few hundred genotyped donors of the cohort, an average of about 240,000 unique TCR beta nucleotide sequences were sequenced per donor, about a sixth of them non-productive. Roughly five DR-DQ haplotypes were handled as single units for association and clustering because linkage in the cohort was strong. Alongside the repertoire data, information on donor age, sex, ethnicity and CMV serostatus was compiled. The number of donors typed differed by locus, with about 629-630 for A, B, C, DRB1 and DQB1, more than 500 for DQA1, 600 to 610 for DPA1, and approximately 470 for DPB1. The later analysis used no new phenotypic data to find candidate immune exposures, relying instead on TCR beta sequences and their occurrence across donors. Both class I and class II loci were covered by HLA typing, at four-digit resolution.

In total, fewer than 750 healthy bone marrow donors made up the cohort. Cohort members were all nominally healthy when sampled, although unrecorded immune exposures were likely present. The donor was CMV seronegative and was included in the group of 352 seronegative cohort members. A peripheral blood sample was collected from each donor, and TCR beta sequencing was performed on peripheral blood mononuclear cells. Genomic DNA was extracted from the blood cell samples with the Qiagen DNeasy Blood Extraction Kit. General conclusions and limits of the study: According to a later analysis, parvovirus B19, influenza, CMV and Epstein-Barr virus appeared linked to several top co-occurrence clusters. It was suggested by the authors that the approach could potentially be generalized to other disease states and immunological phenotypes. Specific HLA alleles were associated with 16,951 TCR beta sequences at a false discovery rate of 0.05 in a later analysis. While some public TCRs were present in many individuals, most TCR sequences turned up only very rarely across donors. In a later analysis, HLA-associated TCR beta chains showed more clonal expansion and lower generation probabilities than non-associated chains that were equally common. Linkage disequilibrium might explain the correlated functional status among segregating V segments, but an unknown experimental factor could not be ruled out. Strong co-occurrence of HLA alleles, especially DR and DQ, made assigning TCR associations to individual alleles difficult. Because the 87-base-pair reads could not distinguish some IMGT-functional V segments, including TRBV6-2 and TRBV6-3, those segments were excluded. Most CMV-associated TCR beta chains appeared to be HLA-restricted in a later analysis, and the HLA associations seemed to be driven largely by CMV exposure. A group of highly shared sequence variants was considered likely to be a technical artifact of the sequencing pipeline. In this cohort, only TCR beta chains were sequenced, and detectable features were limited by the absence of alpha or paired-chain data. The presence/absence analyses assumed that sequencing depth was roughly uniform across donors, and that assumption may not be true. A total of around 150 TCR beta chains were listed by the study as associated with cytomegalovirus. In an earlier analysis of 587 of the donors, most TCR beta V segments appeared in productive rearrangements about 87% or about 30% of the time, broadly matching IMGT annotations. According to a later analysis, TCR association rates differed among HLA loci, with DRB1 alleles showing the most associated TCRs and HLA-C alleles showing the fewest. Because HLA typing was unavailable for some donors at each locus, only the typed subset was used in association tests. A further reported finding was that TCR beta sequences accurately predicted the HLA-A and HLA-B alleles for most subjects in the first cohort. A few of the identified cytomegalovirus-associated TCR beta chains were confirmed in vitro to be specific for cytomegalovirus antigens. For the cohort, immune exposure information was limited to CMV serostatus. Because counts were too low, seventeen rarely observed V segments, including chromosome 9 orphons, were excluded from the earlier analysis of fewer than 650 of the donors. The classifier was reported to diagnose cytomegalovirus status with high specificity and sensitivity in both the original and validation cohorts. Compared with the roughly 720-donor mean, donors in an Asian-associated ancestry cluster had fewer N-insertions in productive TCRs, according to a later genetic analysis. V-gene and J-gene trimming of TCR beta chains was associated with a missense DCLRE1C variant in a later genetic analysis, and the association was replicated in an independent cohort.

As concerns this clone: Its specific antigen is unknown. No base quality information exists; no much larger clone differs at one position.

The method was the immunoSEQ multiplex PCR assay. For the multiplex PCR, a mixture combining 60 forward primers for TCR Vbeta segments and 13 reverse primers for TCR Jbeta segments was used. Amplification of the CDR3 region of rearranged TCR beta genes was performed with a multiplex PCR assay on genomic DNA. On the Illumina HiSeq System, the amplified TCR beta libraries were sequenced as 87-base-pair reads. The paper's processing steps were these. A later analysis tallied roughly 76 million unique TCR beta chains across the roughly 610 repertoires, and about 10 million of those chains were shared by two or more donors. Raw reads were error-corrected and collapsed into unique sequences with a nearest-neighbor algorithm that merged closely related sequences to remove PCR and sequencing errors. CDR3 sequences were aligned to IMGT reference sequences to assign V, D and J gene segments. For a sequence to be retained, at least a six-nucleotide match to both a V gene segment and a J gene segment was required. Rearrangements were classified as productive when the CDR3 lacked stop codons and remained in frame with V and J, and all other rearrangements were classified as non-productive. CDR3 was defined according to IMGT convention as the region running from the second conserved V-encoded cysteine to the conserved J-encoded phenylalanine. The earlier analysis of about 560 of the donors excluded any sequence lacking an unambiguous match to a single V gene segment. In an earlier analysis of some 590 of the donors, V segments were called functional above 56.7% productive rearrangements and were called segregating when the between-donor standard deviation exceeded 5%. A statistical classification framework was built to diagnose cytomegalovirus status from the catalog of TCR beta chain sequences. In a later analysis, TCR nucleotide sequences were compared against IMGT/GENE-DB human TR gene sequences so that V and J genes could be assigned. In a later analysis, CDR3 sequences and most-parsimonious VDJ recombination scenarios were assigned using the TCRdist pipeline. In a later analysis, each TCR beta chain was defined by its CDR3 amino acid sequence together with its V-gene family, and reads without a unique V-gene family were excluded. A later analysis removed several hundred highly shared, low-generation-probability nucleotide sequences to deal with suspected cross-contamination and a sequencing artifact. A later analysis calculated a clonal expansion index for each public chain from normalized within-repertoire ranks of inferred template counts. In a later analysis, generation probabilities were computed with a VDJ recombination model fitted to out-of-frame rearrangements, and the resulting probabilities were checked against IGoR. Hypergeometric tests were used in a later analysis to score TCR-TCR, TCR-HLA and TCR-CMV co-occurrence, with a repertoire-size bias correction applied to the TCR pairs. False discovery rates were estimated in a later analysis by permuting HLA or CMV assignments 20 times. In a later analysis, co-occurring TCRs were grouped using DBSCAN, with TCRdist sequence similarity added in when clustering inside HLA-allele-positive subsets. Repertoires with fewer than 30,000 or more than 120,000 public chains, plus five repertoires with anomalous nucleotide sharing, were excluded from co-occurrence clustering. TCRdb took over this immuneACCESS table, retaining in-frame rearrangements with V and J assigned. Such tables are incomplete; in checked studies, under half of the missing clones stem from an unresolved V gene, and the remainder is unexplained. V, J and clone size derive from that table, while D and trimming were established from the DNA sequence. The sample profile shows approximately 220,000 clones; about 80% of them were found once. The leading ten clones occupy roughly a sixth of the sample.

In the germline V gene, CDR1 corresponds to MDHEN and CDR2 to SYDVKM. V ends up 5 bases short and J 0 bases short, with an unmatched junction base count of 3. The CDR3 spans 15 residues, from the cysteine through the phenylalanine. Solely the CDR3 DNA is kept, with 45 bases framed from the first base. The sequence derives from a middle-aged man in good health and CMV-seronegative. The rearrangement joined TRBV28 to TRBJ1-4, with 7 bases in between that match TRBD1. The sample consisted of PBMCs. The CDR3 protein is CASSPTGATNEKLFF. The sequenced DNA is TGTGCCAGCAGTCCTACAGGGGCAACTAATGAAAAACTGTTTTTT. Reference TRBV28 and TRBJ1-4 genes cover what lies past the CDR3, so the full variable domain is DVKVTQSSRYLVKRTGEKVFLECVQDMDHENMFWYRQDPGLGLRLIYFSYDVKMKEKGDIPEGYSVSREKKERFSLILESASTNQTSMYLCASSPTGATNEKLFFGSGTQLSVL.